These T cell receptor beta chains were read from a single sample in a study of human T cells and chemical hapten exposure. TCRdb analysed the RACE reads with MiXCR anew, one entry per CDR3 protein. The sample lists about 290,000 distinct CDR3 sequences, about 7.7% occurring once. Sequencing used whole blood, obtained in connection with sensitization to the hapten diphenylcyclopropenone (DPC). These receptors were taken from a man aged 18 to 30 with alopecia areata. Some clones in this sample may be carry-over from other donors' samples. Each CDR3 is given with its conserved first and last residue. The D gene is left open where the match is weak. Some rows have no size entry. The others give once, few or many, or a class for an expanded clone.

J: TRBJ2-1; V: TRBV20-1; D: TRBD2; size: many; DNA: TGCAGTGCCCCAGCGGGGGGGTTAGATGAGCAGTTCTTC; CDR3: CSAPAGGLDEQFF
J: TRBJ1-5; V: TRBV6-2/TRBV6-3; D: -; size: few; DNA: TGTGCCAGCAGTTACGGGCCCCCACAGCCCCAGCATTTT; CDR3: CASSYGPPQPQHF
J: TRBJ1-4; V: TRBV12-3/TRBV12-4; D: -; size: -; DNA: TGTGCCAGCAGATCCTCCGCGGATGAAAAACTGTTTTTT; CDR3: CASRSSADEKLFF
J: TRBJ2-5; V: TRBV6-2/TRBV6-3; D: TRBD1; size: many; DNA: TGTGCCAGCAGTGACCTTCTAGGGCGGACAGGGAGAAGCCAAGAGACCCAGTACTTC; CDR3: CASSDLLGRTGRSQETQYF
J: TRBJ2-3; V: TRBV14; D: -; size: few; DNA: TGTGCCAGCAGCCAATCACAGGGTATTACGCAGTATTTT; CDR3: CASSQSQGITQYF
J: TRBJ2-7; V: TRBV6-5; D: TRBD1; size: -; DNA: TGTGCCAGCAGTTACTACAAGACAGGGTCCTACGAGCAGTACTTC; CDR3: CASSYYKTGSYEQYF
J: TRBJ2-6; V: TRBV24-1; D: -; size: few; DNA: TGTGCCACCCAGGCCGGGGGCGCTGGGGCCAACGTCCTGACTTTC; CDR3: CATQAGGAGANVLTF
J: TRBJ2-7; V: TRBV10-3; D: -; size: -; DNA: TGTGCCATCAGTGAAAAGAATTCCTACTACGAGCAGTACTTC; CDR3: CAISEKNSYYEQYF
J: TRBJ1-2; V: TRBV5-1; D: -; size: few; DNA: TGCGCCAGCAGCTTACTGACAGTTGTTGGATTTGGCTACACCTTC; CDR3: CASSLLTVVGFGYTF
J: TRBJ1-1; V: TRBV10-3; D: -; size: few; DNA: TGTGCCATCAGTGCCCACATCGGTAAGGGGAAAAATGAAGCTTTCTTT; CDR3: CAISAHIGKGKNEAFF
J: TRBJ2-1; V: TRBV6-2/TRBV6-3; D: TRBD1; size: -; DNA: TGTGCCAGCAGTAAGCGGACAGGGGGCTACAATGAGCAGTTCTTC; CDR3: CASSKRTGGYNEQFF
J: TRBJ2-3; V: TRBV12-3/TRBV12-4; D: TRBD1; size: few; DNA: TGTGCCAGCAGTTTCTTTGAACGGACAGGGAGAACAGATACGCAGTATTTT; CDR3: CASSFFERTGRTDTQYF
J: TRBJ1-2; V: TRBV6-2/TRBV6-3; D: -; size: -; DNA: TGTGCCAGCAGTTACCCTGAAGGGGCTAACTATGGCTACACCTTC; CDR3: CASSYPEGANYGYTF
J: TRBJ1-4; V: TRBV6-1; D: -; size: -; DNA: TGTGCCAGCGAAAGGGGTGAAAAACTGTTTTTT; CDR3: CASERGEKLFF
J: TRBJ1-2; V: TRBV20-1; D: -; size: -; DNA: TGCAGTCCACCGAACAACTCTAACTATGGCTACACCTTC; CDR3: CSPPNNSNYGYTF
J: TRBJ1-6; V: TRBV7-8; D: -; size: -; DNA: TGTGCCAGCAGCTTGTTCGTCGTTCTAGATGCCAACTCACCCCTCCACTTT; CDR3: CASSLFVVLDANSPLHF
J: TRBJ2-7; V: TRBV19; D: TRBD1; size: many; DNA: TGTGCCAGTAGTACCCGGGACAGGGACTACGAGCAGTACTTC; CDR3: CASSTRDRDYEQYF
J: TRBJ1-5; V: TRBV12-3/TRBV12-4; D: -; size: -; DNA: TGTGCCAGCAGTTCCTCGGACATCGGCAATCAGCCCCAGCATTTT; CDR3: CASSSSDIGNQPQHF
J: TRBJ1-3; V: TRBV7-9; D: TRBD1; size: many; DNA: TGTGCCAGCAGCTTGGTGACTCGGCCGACAGGGGGAAACACCATATATTTT; CDR3: CASSLVTRPTGGNTIYF
J: TRBJ2-3; V: TRBV4-3; D: -; size: many; DNA: TGCGCCAGCAGCCAAGCTGGCGGGGAAAGCACAGATACGCAGTATTTT; CDR3: CASSQAGGESTDTQYF
J: TRBJ1-6; V: TRBV9; D: -; size: many; DNA: TGTGCCAGCAGCGTGGGTGAGGCGGGGAATTCACCCCTCCACTTT; CDR3: CASSVGEAGNSPLHF
J: TRBJ2-3; V: TRBV6-6; D: TRBD2; size: -; DNA: TGTGCCAGCAGCCGACTAGCGGGAGTCACAGATACGCAGTATTTT; CDR3: CASSRLAGVTDTQYF
J: TRBJ1-6; V: TRBV6-5; D: TRBD1; size: -; DNA: TGTGCCAGCAGTTACAGGGACAGTCATAATTCACCCCTCCACTTT; CDR3: CASSYRDSHNSPLHF
J: TRBJ2-1; V: TRBV7-2; D: TRBD2; size: -; DNA: TGTGCCAGCAGCCGGACTAGCGGGGGGGCTGAGCAGTTCTTC; CDR3: CASSRTSGGAEQFF
J: TRBJ2-3; V: TRBV24-1; D: -; size: few; DNA: TGTGCCACCAGTGAAGAAGGACCAGCCACAGATACGCAGTATTTT; CDR3: CATSEEGPATDTQYF
J: TRBJ2-5; V: TRBV5-1; D: TRBD1; size: few; DNA: TGCGCCAGCACTGCGGCGGGACAGGGGGAGACCCAGTACTTC; CDR3: CASTAAGQGETQYF
J: TRBJ2-4; V: TRBV7-9; D: -; size: many; DNA: TGTGCCAGCAGCCGTACGACAGGCGGACGTCGAAACATTCAGTACTTC; CDR3: CASSRTTGGRRNIQYF
J: TRBJ1-1; V: TRBV5-5; D: -; size: many; DNA: TGTGCCAGCAGCGGGGACATTTGGATGAACACTGAAGCTTTCTTT; CDR3: CASSGDIWMNTEAFF
J: TRBJ1-3; V: TRBV5-1; D: -; size: -; DNA: TGCGCCAGCAGACCCATTGGGGGAGCTGGAAACACCATATATTTT; CDR3: CASRPIGGAGNTIYF
J: TRBJ1-1; V: TRBV20-1; D: TRBD1; size: -; DNA: TGCAGTGTCAGCCTCCCGGGACAGGGGGTTACTGAGAACACTGAAGCTTTCTTT; CDR3: CSVSLPGQGVTENTEAFF
J: TRBJ1-2; V: TRBV7-2; D: -; size: few; DNA: TGTGCCAGCAGCTTAGGTCTCATTAGGGTTGGCTACACCTTC; CDR3: CASSLGLIRVGYTF
J: TRBJ1-5; V: TRBV20-1; D: -; size: few; DNA: TGCAGTGCTAGTCCCAGGGACTATAGCAATCAGCCCCAGCATTTT; CDR3: CSASPRDYSNQPQHF
J: TRBJ2-3; V: TRBV5-1; D: -; size: many; DNA: TGCGCCAGCAGCCAAGGCCCTCTCGGGGGTAACACAGATACGCAGTATTTT; CDR3: CASSQGPLGGNTDTQYF
J: TRBJ1-1; V: TRBV11-2; D: TRBD1; size: few; DNA: TGTGCCAGCAGCCCGACAGGGGTCACTGAAGCTTTCTTT; CDR3: CASSPTGVTEAFF
J: TRBJ2-3; V: TRBV7-2; D: -; size: -; DNA: TGTGCCAGCAGCTTCTTATCCCCCGGAAACACAGATACGCAGTATTTT; CDR3: CASSFLSPGNTDTQYF
J: TRBJ1-2; V: TRBV20-1; D: -; size: few; DNA: TGCAGTGCTAGGATACCGGGCCTTAACTATGGCTACACCTTC; CDR3: CSARIPGLNYGYTF
J: TRBJ1-1; V: TRBV7-2; D: -; size: many; DNA: TGTGCCAGCAGCTTATGGGGAGTCCCTGAAGCTTTCTTT; CDR3: CASSLWGVPEAFF
J: TRBJ1-5; V: TRBV11-2; D: -; size: -; DNA: TGTGCCAGCAGCACCCAAGTCAGATCCCCTAATCAGCCCCAGCATTTT; CDR3: CASSTQVRSPNQPQHF
J: TRBJ2-1; V: TRBV7-2; D: -; size: -; DNA: TGTGCCAGCAGCTTACGCCCAGGTTTCGAGTCCTACAATGAGCAGTTCTTC; CDR3: CASSLRPGFESYNEQFF
J: TRBJ2-3; V: TRBV29-1; D: -; size: -; DNA: TGCAGCGTTGAGGGGGCGGCTAGCGGAGAATCTAGCACAGATACGCAGTATTTT; CDR3: CSVEGAASGESSTDTQYF
J: TRBJ2-3; V: TRBV9; D: -; size: -; DNA: TGTGCCAGCAGCCCCACCCCACAAGGAACCGCCGCAGATACGCAGTATTTT; CDR3: CASSPTPQGTAADTQYF
J: TRBJ1-2; V: TRBV12-3/TRBV12-4; D: -; size: many; DNA: TGTGCCAGCCGATCTTGGCAGGGACGCTACACCTTC; CDR3: CASRSWQGRYTF
J: TRBJ1-3; V: TRBV29-1; D: -; size: many; DNA: TGCAGCGTTGTTCTCACCGGTCCGTCTGGAAACACCATATATTTT; CDR3: CSVVLTGPSGNTIYF
J: TRBJ1-3; V: TRBV4-1; D: -; size: -; DNA: TGCGCCAGCAGCCGCCTTGCGGGAAACAGGGAACGCTCTGGAAACACCATATATTTT; CDR3: CASSRLAGNRERSGNTIYF
J: TRBJ2-3; V: TRBV11-3; D: -; size: few; DNA: TGTGCCAGCAGCTCACCCCGTCAGGGCACAGATACGCAGTATTTT; CDR3: CASSSPRQGTDTQYF
J: TRBJ1-2; V: TRBV7-8; D: -; size: many; DNA: TGTGCCAGCAGCTCCCCCGAGGTTCTTGGTGGCTACACCTTC; CDR3: CASSSPEVLGGYTF
J: TRBJ2-5; V: TRBV7-2; D: -; size: few; DNA: TGTGCCAGCAGCTTAGAGCGGGACAGGCTTCAAGAGACCCAGTACTTC; CDR3: CASSLERDRLQETQYF
J: TRBJ1-5; V: TRBV4-1; D: -; size: few; DNA: TGCGCCAGCAGCCAGCAAACAGGCGATCTCAATCAGCCCCAGCATTTT; CDR3: CASSQQTGDLNQPQHF
J: TRBJ1-1; V: TRBV6-5; D: -; size: -; DNA: TGTGCCAGCACCCCTCCCAAGGGGTCTGAAGCTTTCTTT; CDR3: CASTPPKGSEAFF
J: TRBJ2-7; V: TRBV28; D: TRBD1; size: many; DNA: TGTGCCAGCAGACCGGGACAGGCCTACGAGCAGTACTTC; CDR3: CASRPGQAYEQYF
J: TRBJ2-5; V: TRBV28; D: -; size: -; DNA: TGTGCCAGCACCATCGAGGGAAACCAAGAGACCCAGTACTTC; CDR3: CASTIEGNQETQYF